Presented here are 11 T cell receptor beta chains from one specimen sequenced in a study of cytomegalovirus exposure and HLA in healthy donors. PCR primers comprised 60 Vbeta and 13 Jbeta primers. The assay was immunoSEQ multiplex PCR, and TCRdb's table has in-frame clones only and misses some. The sample table sets out 150,000 to 200,000 clones. Material for sequencing was PBMCs. Receptors were obtained from a man aged 25 to 40 in good health and CMV-seronegative.

The chain links TRBV6-6 to TRBJ2-1; tentative D call: TRBD2 (6 bases). Germline CDR1 and CDR2: MNHNY and SVGAGI (reference sequence). This CDR3 is built from 13 residues. The ends were cut back, 11 bases at V and 5 bases at J, with 16 bases in the middle. CDR3 residues: CAGQRRGDNEQFF. The CDR3 region has the DNA TGTGCCGGTCAACGGCGGGGAGACAATGAGCAGTTCTTC.

The J gene is TRBJ2-1, the V gene TRBV19; TRBD1 is a possible D gene (6 bases). With 6 bases removed from V and 6 bases from J, the gap between germline ends came to 9 bases. This CDR3 comprises 12 residues. CDR1 is LNHDA, CDR2 SQIVND, per germline (reference sequence). The CDR3 region has the DNA TGTGCCAGTAGCCAACAGGGCAATGAGCAGTTCTTC. This translates into CASSQQGNEQFF.

DNA for the CDR3: TGTGCCTGCCGGTCCGGGACAGGGAGTGAAAAACTGTTTTTT. Its protein is CACRSGTGSEKLFF. V and J are TRBV30 and TRBJ1-4, with 9 positions matching TRBD1. Germline lookup yields CDR1 GTSNPN and CDR2 SVGIG (reference sequence). V gave up 6 bases and J gave up 7 bases; unmatched junction bases: 9. CDR3 size: 14 residues.

The rearrangement joins TRBV7-8 to TRBJ1-5; possibly TRBD1 for D (5 bases). With 2 bases removed from V and 5 bases from J, the gap between germline ends came to 10 bases. In germline, CDR1 is SGHVS, CDR2 FQNEAQ. The CDR3 extends over 14 amino acids. Here the CDR3 reads CASSLSGYYQPQHF. The CDR3 DNA sequence: TGTGCCAGCAGCTTATCAGGGTACTATCAGCCCCAGCATTTT.

This rearrangement joins TRBV7-9 to TRBJ2-5, with TRBD1 as a possible D gene (6 bases). The V and J ends lost 6 bases and 2 bases respectively, with 16 bases between them. This CDR3 has 15 amino acids. CDR1 is SEHNR, CDR2 FQNEAQ, per germline (reference sequence). In DNA, the CDR3 is TGTGCCAGCAGAGTAGATGAGGACAGACAAGAGACCCAGTACTTC. This translates into CASRVDEDRQETQYF. The full variable domain, in which reference TRBV7-9 and TRBJ2-5 provide the parts outside the CDR3, is DTGVSQNPRHKITKRGQNVTFRCDPISEHNRLYWYRQTLGQGPEFLTYFQNEAQLEKSRLLSDRFSAERPKGSFSTLEIQRTEQGDSAMYLCASRVDEDRQETQYFGPGTRLLVL.

The chain uses TRBV18 and TRBJ2-5, with D possibly being TRBD1 (6 bases). Trimming stripped 4 bases from V and 2 bases from J, with 14 bases between. Germline loops: CDR1 KGHSH, CDR2 LQKENI. This CDR3 spans 15 amino acids. CDR3 DNA: TGTGCCAGCTCACTCTCTGTCGACAGGCAAGAGACCCAGTACTTC. It specifies CASSLSVDRQETQYF. Full variable domain (remainder filled in from reference TRBV18 and TRBJ2-5): NAGVMQNPRHLVRRRGQEARLRCSPMKGHSHVYWYRQLPEEGLKFMVYLQKENIIDESGMPKERFSAEFPKEGPSILRIQQVVRGDSAAYFCASSLSVDRQETQYFGPGTRLLVL.

The V call is TRBV4-1, the J call TRBJ2-1; a weak D match, TRBD2 (5 bases). The CDR3 loop spans 16 amino acids. The germline V and J ends were trimmed by 4 bases and 1 base, with 14 bases remaining between them. Germline V lookup: CDR1 MGHRA, CDR2 YSYEKL. The CDR3 bases are TGCGCCAGCAGCCGCCCCCGGGGAGAATCCTACAATGAGCAGTTCTTC. As protein: CASSRPRGESYNEQFF.

The gene calls are TRBV7-3 and TRBJ2-1; no clear D gene. This CDR3 is 14 amino acids long. Trimming took off 5 bases at V and 2 bases at J, with 10 bases between the two ends. Germline CDR1 is SGHTA and CDR2 is FQGTGA. CDR3 loop: CASSPSLAYNEQFF. The CDR3 DNA is TGTGCCAGCAGCCCCTCACTGGCCTACAATGAGCAGTTCTTC.

The V gene is TRBV5-1, the J gene TRBJ1-1; TRBD1 agrees at 9 bases. The CDR3 is made up of 14 amino acids. CDR1 is SGHRS and CDR2 is YFSETQ in the germline V gene. V gave up 5 bases and J gave up 3 bases; unmatched junction bases: 5. In DNA, the CDR3 is TGCGCCAGCAGGAGAACAGGGGGCGACACTGAAGCTTTCTTT. Its protein product is CASRRTGGDTEAFF.

The chain has TRBV7-6 and TRBJ1-1; 8 bases align to TRBD1. Germline values: CDR1 SGHVS, CDR2 FNYEAQ. The V segment lost 5 bases and the J segment 1 base; nucleotides outside the gene matches: 3. There are 14 residues in the CDR3. The CDR3 DNA is TGTGCCAGCAGCCGGACAGGGACGAACACTGAAGCTTTCTTT. Protein: CASSRTGTNTEAFF.

The chain uses TRBV2 and TRBJ1-3; D is perhaps TRBD1 (6 bases). This CDR3 comprises 17 residues. Germline loops: CDR1 SNHLY, CDR2 FYNNEI. Trimming stripped 8 bases from V and 3 bases from J, with 23 bases between. The DNA of the CDR3 is TGTGCCAGCGTAAACCCCAGGGGCAGAGACGTTGGAAACACCATATATTTT. It is translated as CASVNPRGRDVGNTIYF.